Presented here are 27 T cell receptor beta chains from one specimen sequenced in a study of human T cells and chemical hapten exposure. A single record per CDR3 protein comes from TCRdb applying MiXCR to the RACE reads. The repertoire holds some 65,000 distinct CDR3 sequences, with approximately 6.5% as singletons. Time point given: healthy volunteer bleed at 6 weeks. Unfractionated whole blood yielded the extracted total RNA. Sequencing was done on a sample of whole blood. These receptors were obtained from a female donor in good health. Some clones in this sample may be carry-over from other donors' samples.

This clonotype has ten or more counts. This chain connects TRBV20-1 to TRBJ1-1; D is uncertain. The length of the CDR3 is 12 residues. Trimming shortened V by 2 bases and J by 1 base, and 5 bases separated the two germline ends. CDR1 is DFQATT and CDR2 is SNEGSKA in the germline V gene (reference sequence). The CDR3 bases are TGCAGTGCTAGACGAGAGAACACTGAAGCTTTCTTT. This codes for CSARRENTEAFF.

This chain links TRBV7-2 with TRBJ2-7; no firm D call. CDR1 is SGHTA and CDR2 is FQGNSA in the germline V gene. The CDR3 has 14 amino acids. V lost 6 bases and J 5 bases, leaving 17 bases between the germline ends. CDR3 residues: CASRGFTASDEQYF. DNA of the CDR3: TGTGCCAGCAGAGGTTTTACAGCATCTGACGAGCAGTACTTC.

The chain has TRBV6-2 or TRBV6-3 and TRBJ2-3; 8 nucleotides agree with TRBD2. CDR1 MNHEY and CDR2 SVGEGT come from the germline V gene. Trimming at V came to 7 bases and at J to 2 bases, leaving 8 bases not matched to a gene. There are 15 residues in the CDR3. The CDR3 sequence is CASTPSGHHTDTQYF. The CDR3 DNA is TGTGCCAGCACCCCTAGCGGGCACCACACAGATACGCAGTATTTT.

This clonotype was counted at least ten times. The chain couples TRBV9 to TRBJ2-3, with D uncertain. V was trimmed by 3 bases and J by 4 bases, leaving 18 bases between them. The CDR3 is made up of 16 amino acids. Germline CDR1 and CDR2: SGDLS and YYNGEE. The chain's CDR3 is CASSAPGQALSDTQYF. In nucleotides, the CDR3 is TGTGCCAGCAGCGCGCCGGGCCAGGCTCTTTCAGATACGCAGTATTTT. The full variable domain, rest sourced from reference TRBV9 and TRBJ2-3, is DSGVTQTPKHLITATGQRVTLRCSPRSGDLSVYWYQQSLDQGLQFLIQYYNGEERAKGNILERFSAQQFPDLHSELNLSSLELGDSALYFCASSAPGQALSDTQYFGPGTRLTVL.

This clonotype came up a few times. This rearrangement joins TRBV28 to TRBJ2-7, with D possibly TRBD1 on 7 matching bases. The CDR3 is 14 amino acids. The V and J ends lost 6 bases and 5 bases respectively, with 17 bases between them. In germline, CDR1 is MDHEN, CDR2 SYDVKM. Here the CDR3 DNA reads TGTGCCAGCAGCAAAAACAGGGGAGGCCACGAGCAGTACTTC. Amino acid sequence: CASSKNRGGHEQYF.

This clonotype was observed many times. V and J are TRBV9 and TRBJ1-1; D call uncertain. V dropped 1 base and J dropped 3 bases, with 7 bases sitting between them. Germline CDR1 SGDLS, CDR2 YYNGEE. This CDR3 region has 13 residues. The CDR3 DNA is TGTGCCAGCAGCGTACGCGCTTACACTGAAGCTTTCTTT. Protein: CASSVRAYTEAFF. Full variable domain (rest looked up from reference TRBV9 and TRBJ1-1): DSGVTQTPKHLITATGQRVTLRCSPRSGDLSVYWYQQSLDQGLQFLIQYYNGEERAKGNILERFSAQQFPDLHSELNLSSLELGDSALYFCASSVRAYTEAFFGQGTRLTVV.

The J gene is TRBJ2-3, the V gene TRBV6-2 or TRBV6-3; 9 bases align to TRBD2. CDR3 length: 15 residues. Trimming removed 2 bases from V and 5 bases from J; junction bases left unmatched: 5. Germline values: CDR1 MNHEY, CDR2 SVGEGT. This CDR3 is CASSYRGRALDTQYF. The CDR3 DNA sequence: TGTGCCAGCAGTTACCGCGGGAGGGCCTTAGATACGCAGTATTTT.

This clonotype was recorded at least ten times. This rearrangement joins TRBV28 to TRBJ2-3; 8 nucleotides agree with TRBD1. CDR3 length: 14 residues. The junction had 7 bases not matched to a gene; V was cut back by 7 bases and J by 4 bases. The germline V gene encodes CDR1 MDHEN and CDR2 SYDVKM. DNA of the CDR3: TGTGCCAGCAAAGGACAGGGCGAGGCAGATACGCAGTATTTT. It is translated as CASKGQGEADTQYF.

The chain recombines TRBV9 with TRBJ2-3, with D uncertain. There are 12 residues in the CDR3. Between the trimmed V and J ends, which lost 3 bases and 2 bases, there was a span of 4 bases. Germline assignment: CDR1 SGDLS and CDR2 YYNGEE. The CDR3 nucleotides read TGTGCCAGCAGCGGGGCCACAGATACGCAGTATTTT. The encoded protein is CASSGATDTQYF.

This clonotype was picked up many times. This chain uses TRBV7-3 with TRBJ2-5, with 8 bases aligning to TRBD2. The germline V gene has CDR1 SGHTA and CDR2 FQGTGA. Trimming at V came to 3 bases and at J to 5 bases, leaving 8 bases not matched to a gene. The CDR3 is 15 residues long. The CDR3 DNA sequence: TGTGCCAGCAGCTTCGGTAGCGGGAAGGGTGAGACCCAGTACTTC. It encodes CASSFGSGKGETQYF.

The rearrangement uses TRBV28 and TRBJ1-1, with 7 bases identical to TRBD1. With 11 bases clipped from V and 0 bases from J, the junction kept 12 bases outside the gene matches. Germline V gene data show CDR1 as MDHEN and CDR2 as SYDVKM. The CDR3 has 15 amino acids. CDR3 sequence: CACKSGQNMNTEAFF. The CDR3 DNA reads TGTGCCTGCAAATCGGGACAGAACATGAACACTGAAGCTTTCTTT.

This clonotype has at least ten counts. V gene TRBV20-1 combines with J gene TRBJ2-7; TRBD1 matches 7 bases. CDR1 is DFQATT, CDR2 SNEGSKA, per germline (reference sequence). This CDR3 contains 15 residues. The trim removed 0 bases at V and 3 bases at J, leaving 8 bases unmatched. CDR3 residues: CSARDTTGMGYEQYF. CDR3 bases: TGCAGTGCTAGAGATACGACAGGGATGGGCTACGAGCAGTACTTC.

This clonotype was recorded many times. The rearrangement uses TRBV18 and TRBJ1-3; 9 bases line up with TRBD1. The CDR3 runs to 18 residues. V was clipped by 1 base and J by 4 bases; unmatched bases: 11. Germline V gene data show CDR1 as KGHSH and CDR2 as LQKENI. In DNA, the CDR3 is TGTGCCAGCTCACCACGATATCCCGGGACAGGGACCGGAAACACCATATATTTT. Its translation: CASSPRYPGTGTGNTIYF. Full variable domain (remainder filled in from reference TRBV18 and TRBJ1-3): NAGVMQNPRHLVRRRGQEARLRCSPMKGHSHVYWYRQLPEEGLKFMVYLQKENIIDESGMPKERFSAEFPKEGPSILRIQQVVRGDSAAYFCASSPRYPGTGTGNTIYFGEGSWLTVV.

This clonotype has at least ten counts. The gene calls are TRBV20-1 and TRBJ2-3, with a weak D call TRBD1 (5 bases). V lost 3 bases, J lost 2 bases, and 18 bases lay in between. Germline V gives CDR1 DFQATT, CDR2 SNEGSKA (reference sequence). The CDR3 is made up of 16 amino acids. As DNA, the CDR3 is TGCAGTGCTAGGGGTCTACTCCAGGGATCCACAGATACGCAGTATTTT. Its translation is CSARGLLQGSTDTQYF.

This clonotype showed up many times. V is TRBV29-1 and J is TRBJ2-2; D uncertain. Germline lookup yields CDR1 SQVTM and CDR2 ANQGSEA. V lost 4 bases, J lost 1 base, and 7 bases lay in between. This CDR3 has 13 amino acids. The CDR3 nucleotides read TGCAGCGTTGTTCCGGAGAACACCGGGGAGCTGTTTTTT. This sequence encodes CSVVPENTGELFF.

This clonotype appeared a few times. This chain uses TRBV19 with TRBJ2-7, with 8 positions matching TRBD1. V shed 6 bases and J 0 bases; nucleotides not matched to a gene: 10. From germline, CDR1 is LNHDA and CDR2 SQIVND (reference sequence). This CDR3 has 16 residues. The CDR3 nucleotides read TGTGCCAGTAGCACCCGGGACAGGCCTAGCTCCTACGAGCAGTACTTC. Translating gives CASSTRDRPSSYEQYF.

This clonotype has ten or more counts. At one end the junction does not follow the germline gene, possibly because of a read error. The chain is built from TRBV18 and TRBJ1-6; the D is unclear. There are 15 residues in the CDR3. Per germline, CDR1 KGHSH and CDR2 LQKENI. Here the CDR3 reads CASSPLTPDNSPLHF. CDR3 nucleotides: TGTGCCAGCTCACCGTTGACCCCTGATAATTCGCCCCTCCACTTT.

The CDR3 DNA reads TGTGCCACGCAGGACAGGGTGAGAGAATACAATGAGCAGTTCTTC. Its protein is CATQDRVREYNEQFF. The genes are TRBV10-3 and TRBJ2-1; 8 bases align to TRBD1. This CDR3 spans 15 amino acids. Trimming removed 10 bases from V and 4 bases from J; junction bases left unmatched: 12. CDR1 ENHRY and CDR2 SYGVKD come from the germline V gene.

This clonotype turned up a few times. V is TRBV2 and J is TRBJ2-1, with 9 bases aligning to TRBD2. J was trimmed by 7 bases and V by 8 bases; bases with no gene match: 12. The CDR3 has 15 residues. The germline V gene encodes CDR1 SNHLY and CDR2 FYNNEI. The CDR3 region is CASGPGLADPNEQFF. The CDR3 DNA reads as TGTGCCAGCGGACCGGGACTAGCAGATCCAAATGAGCAGTTCTTC.

The chain recombines TRBV6-2 or TRBV6-3 with TRBJ1-1, with no clear D. Germline V gene sequence: CDR1 MNHEY, CDR2 SVGEGT. CDR3 length: 11 amino acids. The germline V and J ends were trimmed by 7 bases and 8 bases, with 11 bases remaining between them. The CDR3 region is CASNVGKEAFF. The DNA for the CDR3 is TGTGCCAGCAACGTCGGGAAGGAAGCTTTCTTT.

This clonotype was seen repeatedly, ten times or more. The chain has TRBV6-2 or TRBV6-3 and TRBJ2-7; 11 bases fit TRBD2. Germline V gene data show CDR1 as MNHEY and CDR2 as SVGEGT. V lost 5 bases to trimming and J lost 2 bases; unmatched junction nucleotides: 2. The CDR3 sequence is 14 residues long. CDR3 sequence: CASSLAGGPYEQYF. The CDR3 bases are TGTGCCAGCAGTCTAGCGGGAGGTCCCTACGAGCAGTACTTC.

In DNA, the CDR3 is TGTGCCAGCAGCTTGGACAGGGGCTGGGAAGAGCAGTACTTC. It is translated as CASSLDRGWEEQYF. This chain joins TRBV7-9 and TRBJ2-7; 9 nucleotides match TRBD1. V shed 3 bases, J shed 7 bases, and the junction held 7 bases outside the gene matches. This CDR3 spans 14 amino acids. CDR1 is SEHNR, CDR2 FQNEAQ, per germline (reference sequence).

This clonotype was counted ten times or more. The chain joins TRBV30 to TRBJ2-5; 11 bases are a match to TRBD1. The length of the CDR3 is 14 residues. Germline CDR1 and CDR2: GTSNPN and SVGIG (reference sequence). The J segment lost 7 bases and the V segment lost 2 bases, leaving 6 bases of the junction unmatched. The DNA of the CDR3 is TGTGCCTGGAGTTGGGGACAGGGGGTCGGGACCCAGTACTTC. Translation gives CAWSWGQGVGTQYF.

This clonotype was seen ten or more times. V gene TRBV12-3 or TRBV12-4 combines with J gene TRBJ1-6; weak D call: TRBD1 (6 bases). The CDR3 length is 14 residues. The germline V and J ends were trimmed by 7 bases and 9 bases, with 16 bases remaining between them. The CDR3 DNA sequence: TGTGCCAGCACCTTAGAGGGGGACCCTTCACCCCTCCACTTT. Translated, it gives CASTLEGDPSPLHF.

This clonotype came up a few times. V gene TRBV6-5 combines with J gene TRBJ1-6; possible D gene TRBD1, 6 bases. The length of the CDR3 is 14 residues. V lost 9 bases, J lost 7 bases, and 16 bases lay in between. Germline V gene data show CDR1 as MNHEY and CDR2 as SVGAGI. In nucleotides, the CDR3 is TGTGCCAGTTGGAGGGGGTTGAAGAATTCACCCCTCCACTTT. Translated: CASWRGLKNSPLHF.

This clonotype was recorded at least ten times. The rearrangement joins TRBV6-2 or TRBV6-3 to TRBJ1-5; no firm D call. The CDR3 length is 15 residues. V lost 7 bases and J 5 bases, leaving 18 bases between the germline ends. Germline V gives CDR1 MNHEY, CDR2 SVGEGT. The chain's CDR3 is CASTADAVSHQPQHF. The CDR3 nucleotides are TGTGCCAGCACTGCTGACGCCGTATCCCATCAGCCCCAGCATTTT.

This clonotype showed up many times. The chain combines TRBV11-2 with TRBJ2-7, with 7 positions matching TRBD1. Unmatched junction bases numbered 6, after V lost 1 base and J lost 3 bases. The CDR3 extends over 15 amino acids. Per the germline V gene, CDR1 is SGHAT and CDR2 is FQNNGV. CDR3 sequence (DNA): TGTGCCAGCAGCTTAGCCGGGGACAGCCTCTACGAGCAGTACTTC. Protein: CASSLAGDSLYEQYF.